Below, one T cell receptor beta chain is given with its context. What it binds is unknown. All gene names here are mouse names. The read halts 1 residue ahead of the CDR3 end, with the missing end drawn from the germline J gene. Germline V gene lookup returns CDR1 GFQATS and CDR2 STVNSAI. The length of the CDR3 is 11 residues. V lost 1 base and J lost 4, with 5 bases in between. The sample comes from a study of tissue T cells after allogeneic stem cell transplantation. Specified time point: mouse harvest day 14 after allogeneic transplant. Each mouse received 10^7 T-cell-depleted marrow cells plus 10^6 splenic CD5+ T cells by tail vein. Tissues came from B6→BALB/c major-mismatch GVHD mice at day 7 or 14. Study observations and caveats: Blood and spleen captured only part of the tissue TCR repertoire. Shared clones across patients were few; motif clustering revealed tissue-specific shared signatures. Anatomically similar tissues had similar TCR repertoires within each patient.

This table comes from immunoSEQ multiplex PCR, and its TCRdb copy is limited to in-frame clones, with some not included. This sample has roughly 1,400 clones, with approximately 48% found just once. The chain couples TRBV20 to TRBJ2-7; D tentatively fits TRBD1 or TRBD2 (5 bases each). Sequencing was carried out using spleen. The TCR sequence derives from a female BALB/c mouse given C57BL/6 T cells with graft-versus-host disease after an allogeneic hematopoietic cell transplant. The CDR3 loop reads CGARGGYEQYF. The part of the CDR3 DNA that was read is TGTGGTGCTAGGGGGGGGTATGAACAGTAC.